These 5 T cell receptor beta chains were sequenced from one sample in a study of T-cell reconstitution after alpha-beta-depleted transplantation in children. Unique molecular identifiers were incorporated during preparation of the TCRbeta library. Each CDR3 protein gets one entry after TCRdb re-called the PCR reads with MiXCR. This table has about 130,000 distinct CDR3 sequences, 9.5% to 10% appearing once. Sequenced here: PBMCs, mostly from graft donor cells, sampled 180 days after TCRalphabeta/CD19-depleted stem cell transplant. All receptors come from a girl under three years old who had a stem cell transplant for combined immunodeficiency, so the T cells may come from the graft donor.

The chain recombines TRBV5-6 with TRBJ2-1; D unresolved. This CDR3 contains 14 residues. The V end was cut by 6 bases, the J end by 1 base, with 11 bases between. Germline V gene data show CDR1 as SGHDT and CDR2 as YYEEEE. The CDR3 coding sequence is TGTGCCAGCACCCTGGACGGGTCCTACAATGAGCAGTTCTTC. Translating gives CASTLDGSYNEQFF.

This clonotype was recorded at least ten times. V gene TRBV28 combines with J gene TRBJ1-3; D is possibly TRBD1 (5 bases). The CDR3 contains 14 residues. Germline V gene data show CDR1 as MDHEN and CDR2 as SYDVKM. Trimming took off 2 bases at V and 3 bases at J, with 8 bases between the two ends. CDR3 amino acids: CASSLGGGGNTIYF. The CDR3 DNA sequence: TGTGCCAGCAGTTTAGGGGGAGGTGGAAACACCATATATTTT.

This clonotype occurred many times. This rearrangement joins TRBV27 to TRBJ2-1; 13 bases map to TRBD2. The V segment lost 5 bases and the J segment 4 bases; nucleotides outside the gene matches: 5. The CDR3 runs to 16 residues. Germline V lookup: CDR1 MNHEY, CDR2 SMNVEV (reference sequence). CDR3 sequence reads: CASSILAGGRYNEQFF. The DNA of the CDR3 is TGTGCCAGCAGTATACTAGCGGGAGGGCGGTACAATGAGCAGTTCTTC.

The sample holds a few counts of this clonotype. The chain recombines TRBV20-1 with TRBJ2-7, with 10 bases identical to TRBD2. With 0 bases clipped from V and 6 bases from J, the junction kept 8 bases outside the gene matches. The CDR3 runs 15 residues. The germline CDR1 and CDR2 sequences are DFQATT and SNEGSKA (reference sequence). The CDR3 nucleotides read TGCAGTGCTAGAGATTGGAGCGGGGGGGCCGCCGAGCAGTACTTC. Its translation is CSARDWSGGAAEQYF.

CDR3 in amino acids: CASSNRDHQETQYF. In nucleotides, the CDR3 is TGCGCCAGCAGTAACCGGGACCACCAAGAGACCCAGTACTTC. This chain uses TRBV5-1 with TRBJ2-5; D assignment may be TRBD1 or TRBD2 (5 bases each). The CDR3 is made up of 14 amino acids. The V end lost 5 bases, the J end lost 0 bases, and 11 bases lay between the germline ends. Germline V gives CDR1 SGHRS, CDR2 YFSETQ.